This T cell receptor (beta chain) was profiled in a study of OX40 agonist ivuxolimab in advanced cancers. Across the study: Patients' therapy was ivuxolimab, an antibody that acts as an agonist of OX40 (CD134). Study outcomes and limitations: Part of the nonresponder group also had normalized T-cell clonal expansion that was low.

Profiled with immunoSEQ multiplex PCR; TCRdb holds only in-frame clones, not every one. The sample contains tens of thousands of clones, about four fifths of which appear only once. Autoimmune disease history or systemic immunosuppression was exclusionary. The V and J ends lost 9 bases and 9 bases respectively, with 15 bases between them. Looked up from germline, CDR1 is SNHLY and CDR2 is FYNNEI. CDR3 size: 13 residues. To note about this clone: Its target is unknown.

The TCR originated in an adult with an advanced solid tumor such as melanoma, head and neck, liver or kidney cancer. The material sequenced was CD4+ or CD8+ T cells sorted from blood, taken in a trial of the OX40 agonist ivuxolimab. V gene TRBV2 combines with J gene TRBJ1-6; D is unclear. The CDR3 DNA follows: TGTGCCAGAACCGGGAACTCAGGTTCACCCCTCCACTTT. Protein: CARTGNSGSPLHF.